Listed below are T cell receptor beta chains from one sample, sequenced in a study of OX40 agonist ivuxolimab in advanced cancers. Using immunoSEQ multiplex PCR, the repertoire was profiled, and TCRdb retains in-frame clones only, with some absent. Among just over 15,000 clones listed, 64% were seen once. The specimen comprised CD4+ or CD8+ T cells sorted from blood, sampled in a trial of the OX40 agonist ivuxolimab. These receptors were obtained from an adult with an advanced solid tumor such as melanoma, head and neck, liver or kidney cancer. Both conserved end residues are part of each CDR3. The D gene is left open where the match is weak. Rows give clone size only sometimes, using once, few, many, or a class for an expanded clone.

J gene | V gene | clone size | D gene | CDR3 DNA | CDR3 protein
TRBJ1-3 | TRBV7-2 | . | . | TGTGCCAGCAGCCCAAAGGGTTTCTCTGGAAACACCATATATTTT | CASSPKGFSGNTIYF
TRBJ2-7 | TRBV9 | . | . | TGTGCCAGCAGCGTAGGTTGGCAGGGGGGCTACGAGCAGTACTTC | CASSVGWQGGYEQYF
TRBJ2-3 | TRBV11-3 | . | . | TGTGCCAGCAGCAGATACACGGGGAGGGGGTCCGCAGATACGCAGTATTTT | CASSRYTGRGSADTQYF
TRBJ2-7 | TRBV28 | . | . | TGTGCCAGCAGCACCGCGGGCGAGCAGTACTTC | CASSTAGEQYF
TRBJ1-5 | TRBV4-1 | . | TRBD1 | TGCGCCAGCAGCCAAGAGGACAGGGGATATCAGCCCCAGCATTTT | CASSQEDRGYQPQHF
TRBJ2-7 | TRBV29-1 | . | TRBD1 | TGCAGCGGCCCTTCTGGACAGGTTACCTACGAGCAGTACTTC | CSGPSGQVTYEQYF
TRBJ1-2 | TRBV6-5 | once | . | TGTGCCAGCAGTTACTCTTTAGCAGGTGCCTATGGCTACACCTTC | CASSYSLAGAYGYTF
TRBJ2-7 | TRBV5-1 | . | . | TGCGCCAGCAATGGGCTAAACTACGAGCAGTACTTC | CASNGLNYEQYF
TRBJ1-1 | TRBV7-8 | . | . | TGTGCCAGCAGCTTAACCCCGAGTCAGGCCCTCACTGAAGCTTTCTTT | CASSLTPSQALTEAFF
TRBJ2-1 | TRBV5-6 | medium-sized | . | TGTGCCAGCAGCTTGGGTCCCTACCCACAGTTCTTC | CASSLGPYPQFF